This is a list of T cell receptor beta chains from one sample in a study of T cell changes during pregnancy in multiple sclerosis. This table comes from immunoSEQ multiplex PCR, and its TCRdb copy is limited to in-frame clones, with some not included. The table lists tens of thousands of clones, 80% to 95% of them singletons. The sample consisted of peripheral blood, taken in the second trimester of pregnancy. The receptors were gathered from a female donor with multiple sclerosis, enrolled in a pregnancy study. The CDR3 runs from the conserved cysteine through the conserved F or W.

J: TRBJ2-1
V: TRBV30
CDR3: CAWSVDQRETNEQFF

J: TRBJ1-4
V: TRBV27
CDR3: CASSRETPVPRKLFF

J: TRBJ1-5
V: TRBV9
CDR3: CASSVGGSNQPQHF

J: TRBJ2-5
V: TRBV11-1
CDR3: CASSLYQRQETQYF

J: TRBJ2-1
V: TRBV9
CDR3: CASSVASWTSGRRNEQFF

J: TRBJ1-6
V: TRBV28
CDR3: CASRQQGFNSPLHF

J: TRBJ2-7
V: TRBV18
CDR3: CASSPPGQVEQYF

J: TRBJ2-7
V: TRBV6-6
CDR3: CASRRETGSEQYF

J: TRBJ1-1
V: TRBV7-2
CDR3: CASSLAGANTEAFF

J: TRBJ2-7
V: TRBV23-1
CDR3: CASSHLAGFTYEQYF

J: TRBJ2-7
V: TRBV7-2
CDR3: CASSRDSIAPAQYF

J: TRBJ2-7
V: TRBV2
CDR3: CASSDLGTSGFYEQYF

J: TRBJ1-1
V: TRBV29-1
CDR3: CSVASGLNTEAFF

J: TRBJ1-6
V: TRBV9
CDR3: CASSESGGNSPLHF

J: TRBJ2-2
V: TRBV6-1
CDR3: CASSRNGEQGELFF

J: TRBJ2-1
V: TRBV7-3
CDR3: CASSLTGQGLRDEQFF

J: TRBJ1-2
V: TRBV7-9
CDR3: CASSFGGRQGRGYTF

J: TRBJ2-7
V: TRBV27
CDR3: CASSTSGTRPNEQYF

J: TRBJ2-7
V: TRBV6-5
CDR3: CASSYSGQPSSYEQYF

J: TRBJ2-3
V: TRBV5-1
CDR3: CASSLGLAQSTDTQYF

J: TRBJ2-3
V: TRBV5-4
CDR3: CASSPSPLGTDTQYF

J: TRBJ2-7
V: TRBV5-1
CDR3: CASSLDWGEVYEQYF

J: TRBJ2-3
V: TRBV5-1
CDR3: CASSPGLAGDLRTDTQYF

J: TRBJ2-1
V: TRBV5-1
CDR3: CASSLLAGGTSYNEQFF

J: TRBJ2-1
V: TRBV4-2
CDR3: CASSQASYNEQFF

J: TRBJ2-5
V: TRBV12-5
CDR3: CASGLASFGTQYF

J: TRBJ2-7
V: TRBV11-1
CDR3: CASSLDYYEQYF

J: TRBJ1-4
V: TRBV19
CDR3: CASSRRDRGALGTNEKLFF

J: TRBJ1-4
V: TRBV6-5
CDR3: CASRRGQGEGEKLFF

J: TRBJ1-1
V: TRBV6-5
CDR3: CASTRDGGAEAFF

J: TRBJ2-7
V: TRBV10-3
CDR3: CAISESGGRASYEQYF

J: TRBJ1-5
V: TRBV5-3
CDR3: CARSPSRREGQPQHF

J: TRBJ1-5
V: TRBV6-1
CDR3: CASGWTGAQPQHF

J: TRBJ2-3
V: TRBV6-4
CDR3: CASSDSGGSSTDTQYF

J: TRBJ1-1
V: TRBV10-3
CDR3: CAISPGTGNTEAFF

J: TRBJ2-1
V: TRBV6-5
CDR3: CASSYSYFNEQFF

J: TRBJ1-5
V: TRBV29-1
CDR3: CSVGGGRSQPQHF

J: TRBJ1-3
V: TRBV7-7
CDR3: CASSLTAGGNTIYF

J: TRBJ1-2
V: TRBV6-6
CDR3: CASSYPGRSNYGYTF

J: TRBJ2-7
V: TRBV5-1
CDR3: CASSTGLALSYEQYF

J: TRBJ2-2
V: TRBV4-3
CDR3: CASSQDRDGELFF

J: TRBJ1-1
V: TRBV30
CDR3: CAWSEEVALNTEAFF

J: TRBJ1-2
V: TRBV28
CDR3: CASSSPTGSLHGYTF

J: TRBJ1-1
V: TRBV10-2
CDR3: CASKGQGNTEAFF

J: TRBJ2-7
V: TRBV11-2
CDR3: CASSKPRSSYEQYF

J: TRBJ2-2
V: TRBV5-1
CDR3: CASSFGGGANTGELFF

J: TRBJ2-7
V: TRBV2
CDR3: CASSQRGIQGSQQYF

J: TRBJ2-2
V: TRBV5-8
CDR3: CASTRRERGTGELFF

J: TRBJ1-4
V: TRBV7-8
CDR3: CASSPLDVGPNEKLFF

J: TRBJ2-3
V: TRBV10-3
CDR3: CATSTQRGKQYTDTQYF

J: TRBJ1-1
V: TRBV19
CDR3: CASSIRQGNTEAFF